What follows are 7 T cell receptor beta chains derived from one specimen sequenced in a study of shared clonotypes between healthy human individuals. Here immunoSEQ multiplex PCR was the method, and the copy in TCRdb shows in-frame clones only, minus some. The table includes about 460,000 clones, 75% to 80% detected once. The specimen sequenced was PBMCs. Receptors originate from a woman between 40 and 55 years old in good health. Some clones in this sample may be carry-over from other donors' samples.

A note on this clone: The junction differs from germline at one of its ends, possibly a read error. The V gene is TRBV5-4, the J gene TRBJ2-7; D is possibly TRBD2 (6 bases). Per germline, CDR1 SGHNT and CDR2 YYREEE (reference sequence). This CDR3 contains 16 residues. CDR3 protein: CASSLGAGSPSYERYF. In nucleotides, the CDR3 is TGTGCCAGCAGCTTGGGGGCCGGGAGCCCCTCCTACGAGCGGTACTTC.

The chain recombines TRBV10-3 with TRBJ1-2; D perhaps matches TRBD1 (5 bases). Looked up from germline, CDR1 is ENHRY and CDR2 is SYGVKD. The CDR3 length is 15 residues. Trimming removed 6 bases from V and 8 bases from J, with 22 bases in between. As DNA, the CDR3 is TGTGCCATCAGCGCAACCAGGGTGGAATTATTGGGCTACACCTTC. As protein: CAISATRVELLGYTF.

This clone came up once. The same CDR3 arises from other DNA sequences in this sample as well. This chain connects TRBV18 to TRBJ1-4; D might be TRBD1 (6 bases). This CDR3 is 15 amino acids long. Germline V gene sequence: CDR1 KGHSH, CDR2 LQKENI. The V and J ends lost 3 bases and 0 bases respectively, with 8 bases between them. This CDR3 reads CASSPRTATNEKLFF. The CDR3, as DNA: TGTGCCAGCTCACCTCGGACAGCAACTAATGAAAAACTGTTTTTT.

J is TRBJ2-2 and V is TRBV19; 7 bases match TRBD1. Germline CDR1 LNHDA, CDR2 SQIVND (reference sequence). The CDR3 is made up of 15 amino acids. Trimming took 3 bases from V and 5 from J; bases not matched to a gene: 6. The DNA of the CDR3 is TGTGCCAGTAGTATCTTGACAGGGCGAACCGGGGAGCTGTTTTTT. Translated, it gives CASSILTGRTGELFF.

As DNA, the CDR3 is TGTGCCAGCTCACGCGACTTAACAGGGCACTCTGGGGCCAACGTCCTGACTTTC. It is translated as CASSRDLTGHSGANVLTF. The chain recombines TRBV18 with TRBJ2-6; D perhaps matches TRBD1 (6 bases). Germline loops: CDR1 KGHSH, CDR2 LQKENI. V dropped 4 bases and J dropped 0 bases, with 16 bases sitting between them. This CDR3 has 18 residues. The complete variable domain, with remaining parts taken from reference TRBV18 and TRBJ2-6, reads NAGVMQNPRHLVRRRGQEARLRCSPMKGHSHVYWYRQLPEEGLKFMVYLQKENIIDESGMPKERFSAEFPKEGPSILRIQQVVRGDSAAYFCASSRDLTGHSGANVLTFGAGSRLTVL.

Remarks on this clone: It differs at one base from a far larger clone, so likely a read error. The identical CDR3 is also encoded by other nucleotide sequences in the sample. The chain couples TRBV5-1 to TRBJ2-7, with D possibly matching TRBD1 (8 bases). Trimming left V 4 bases short and J 7 bases short, with 18 bases between. In germline, CDR1 is SGHRS, CDR2 YFSETQ. This CDR3 has 14 amino acids. CDR3 coding DNA: TGCGCCAGCAGCGACGGACAGGGACTACTGGAGCAGTACTTC. Protein: CASSDGQGLLEQYF.

V gene TRBV10-3 combines with J gene TRBJ1-2; TRBD1 agrees at 8 bases. V lost 8 bases to trimming and J lost 5 bases; unmatched junction nucleotides: 4. CDR1 ENHRY and CDR2 SYGVKD come from the germline V gene. The CDR3 is 12 residues long. The CDR3 protein is CAISGGPYGYTF. CDR3 nucleotides: TGTGCCATCTCAGGGGGCCCGTATGGCTACACCTTC.